The subject of this entry is one TCR beta chain. Its antigen is not identified. Trimming removed 8 bases at V and 0 bases at J, with 15 bases between. CDR3 length: 14 amino acids. CDR1 is GTSNPN, CDR2 SVGIG, per germline (reference sequence). The data belong to a study of neoadjuvant anti-PD-1 for oral cavity cancer. Overall study: Patients mostly received three to four biweekly nivolumab doses at 3 mg/kg before surgery.

Six replicates per PBMC sample, mostly from roughly 500 ng of genomic DNA. The data were produced by immunoSEQ multiplex PCR, yet TCRdb's version contains in-frame clones alone and is incomplete. The sample records some 6,700 clones, around 72% being singletons. Overall study findings and caveats: Post-nivolumab, blood T cell clonality was significantly elevated in non-responders.

This clonotype originated in a person aged 40 to 85 with oral cavity squamous cell carcinoma. The V and J genes are TRBV30 and TRBJ2-3; possible D gene TRBD2, 5 bases. The source was PBMCs, collected before nivolumab (anti-PD-1) treatment. CDR3 coding DNA: TGTGCCCTCCTTTACGGCGGGAGCACAGATACGCAGTATTTT. Translation: CALLYGGSTDTQYF.